This T cell receptor beta chain was profiled in a study of blood T cells in healthy people across ages. Study-wide results and caveats: The lack of PBMC sorting stopped any conclusive naive versus antigen-experienced comparison. Age brought a roughly linear fall in TCR beta diversity measured per million T cells. Long-lived donors exceeded aged donors in naive CD4+ cells and diversity.

Concerning this clonotype itself: The antigen remains unidentified.

There are 14 residues in the CDR3. Trimming removed 7 bases from V and 5 bases from J; junction bases left unmatched: 5. The germline V gene encodes CDR1 KGHDR and CDR2 SFDVKD. Combining a sample-barcoded 5' primer with a J-beta primer mix, a second PCR ran for roughly 7 to 12 cycles. MiXCR, applied by TCRdb to the 5' RACE reads, yields one record per CDR3 protein. The sample lists 700,000 or so distinct CDR3 sequences; 40% to 50% were seen once. Sequencing was performed on blood. This chain connects TRBV24-1 to TRBJ1-5, with 9 bases lining up with TRBD1. This TCR was recovered from a man older than 75 in good health. The chain's CDR3 is CATSGQGMDQPQHF. The CDR3 DNA reads as TGTGCCACCAGCGGACAGGGGATGGATCAGCCCCAGCATTTT.